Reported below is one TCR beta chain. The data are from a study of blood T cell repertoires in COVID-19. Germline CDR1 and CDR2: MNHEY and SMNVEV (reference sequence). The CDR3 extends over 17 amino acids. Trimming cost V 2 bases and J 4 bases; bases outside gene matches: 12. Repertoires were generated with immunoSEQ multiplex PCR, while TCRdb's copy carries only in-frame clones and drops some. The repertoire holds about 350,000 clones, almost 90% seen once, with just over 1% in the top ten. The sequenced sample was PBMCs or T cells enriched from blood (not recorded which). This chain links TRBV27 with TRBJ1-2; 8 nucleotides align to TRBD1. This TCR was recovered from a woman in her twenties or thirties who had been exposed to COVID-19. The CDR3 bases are TGTGCCAGCAGTTTACAGGGGGCGCCCCCATTAGGCTATGGCTACACCTTC. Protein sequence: CASSLQGAPPLGYGYTF.